These 9 T cell receptor beta chains were sequenced from one sample in a study of T cell changes during pregnancy in multiple sclerosis. TCRdb's table, derived via immunoSEQ multiplex PCR, lists solely in-frame clones and lacks some. The table records around 48,000 clones, approximately 88% of them present only once. The sample was CD4+ T cells from peripheral blood mononuclear cells, taken in the second trimester of pregnancy. These receptors all stem from a female donor with multiple sclerosis, enrolled in a pregnancy study.

The chain is built from TRBV19 and TRBJ2-1; TRBD2 matches 7 bases. The V and J ends lost 7 bases and 7 bases, in that order; junction bases with no gene match: 13. There are 15 residues in the CDR3. Germline V CDR1 and CDR2: LNHDA, SQIVND (reference sequence). CDR3 nucleotides: TGTGCCAGTAAGGATAGTATGGGAGGGAAGAATGAGCAGTTCTTC. Translated, it gives CASKDSMGGKNEQFF. Full variable domain (missing parts from reference TRBV19 and TRBJ2-1): DGGITQSPKYLFRKEGQNVTLSCEQNLNHDAMYWYRQDPGQGLRLIYYSQIVNDFQKGDIAEGYSVSREKKESFPLTVTSAQKNPTAFYLCASKDSMGGKNEQFFGPGTRLTVL.

This clone has a handful of counts. The chain carries TRBV7-2 and TRBJ2-7; D gene uncertain. The germline V and J ends were trimmed by 2 bases and 2 bases, with 7 bases remaining between them. Per germline, CDR1 SGHTA and CDR2 FQGNSA. This CDR3 has 13 residues. CDR3 in amino acids: CASSLHRAYEQYF. The DNA for the CDR3 is TGTGCCAGCAGCTTACACAGAGCCTACGAGCAGTACTTC.

This clone was observed a single time. The genes are TRBV7-3 and TRBJ2-3; TRBD2 aligns across 9 bases. This CDR3 region has 20 residues. The V segment lost 2 bases and the J segment 4 bases; nucleotides outside the gene matches: 19. Germline V lookup: CDR1 SGHTA, CDR2 FQGTGA. In DNA form, the CDR3 reads TGTGCCAGCAGCTTAGTCGCAGGGGCTAGCGGGAAGGGTTCATCAGATACGCAGTATTTT. It encodes CASSLVAGASGKGSSDTQYF.

The V and J genes are TRBV5-1 and TRBJ1-1, with a possible D match to TRBD1 (6 bases). The V end lost 4 bases, the J end lost 1 base, and 14 bases lay between the germline ends. This CDR3 has 15 amino acids. In germline, CDR1 is SGHRS, CDR2 YFSETQ. The CDR3 bases are TGCGCCAGCAGCCTAGAGACAGGATCGAACACTGAAGCTTTCTTT. This encodes CASSLETGSNTEAFF. The variable domain in full, with the rest retrieved from reference TRBV5-1 and TRBJ1-1, is KAGVTQTPRYLIKTRGQQVTLSCSPISGHRSVSWYQQTPGQGLQFLFEYFSETQRNKGNFPGRFSGRQFSNSRSEMNVSTLELGDSALYLCASSLETGSNTEAFFGQGTRLTVV.

The V gene is TRBV7-2, the J gene TRBJ2-7; D is possibly TRBD2 (5 bases). Trimming removed 2 bases at V and 0 bases at J, with 11 bases between. The germline V gene encodes CDR1 SGHTA and CDR2 FQGNSA. The CDR3 length is 15 residues. CDR3 coding DNA: TGTGCCAGCAGCTTACTCGGAGGCGGCTCCTACGAGCAGTACTTC. This sequence encodes CASSLLGGGSYEQYF.

V usage is TRBV28 and J usage is TRBJ1-4; the match to TRBD1 covers 7 bases. Looked up from germline, CDR1 is MDHEN and CDR2 is SYDVKM. The CDR3 spans 15 residues. The CDR3 reads CGSLVGTVRNEKLFF. The CDR3 nucleotides are TGTGGCAGTTTAGTCGGGACAGTAAGAAATGAAAAACTGTTTTTT.

This clone occurred once. This chain joins TRBV5-4 and TRBJ2-5; the D gene is possibly TRBD1 (5 bases). The V gene lost 6 bases and the J gene lost 4 bases, with 22 bases spanning the gap. The CDR3 sequence is 16 residues long. CDR1 is SGHNT, CDR2 YYREEE, per germline (reference sequence). The CDR3 DNA reads as TGTGCCAGCAAATCAGGGCTGGCGGTTCCAAGAGAGACCCAGTACTTC. This encodes CASKSGLAVPRETQYF.

This sequence joins TRBV6-5 and TRBJ1-1, with TRBD1 as a possible D gene (5 bases). CDR1 MNHEY and CDR2 SVGAGI come from the germline V gene. This CDR3 is built from 15 residues. Trimming took off 8 bases at V and 5 bases at J, with 21 bases between the two ends. The CDR3 DNA reads TGTGCCAGCGCGGTCGGGGGTTGGGCGAGGACTGAAGCTTTCTTT. As protein: CASAVGGWARTEAFF.

J is TRBJ1-2 and V is TRBV28; 10 bases align to TRBD1. The trim removed 5 bases at V and 4 bases at J, leaving 10 bases unmatched. The CDR3 is 16 residues long. Germline V gene data show CDR1 as MDHEN and CDR2 as SYDVKM. The CDR3 loop reads CASSVSGTGDGYGYTF. The CDR3 DNA reads TGTGCCAGCAGTGTCTCCGGGACAGGGGACGGCTATGGCTACACCTTC.